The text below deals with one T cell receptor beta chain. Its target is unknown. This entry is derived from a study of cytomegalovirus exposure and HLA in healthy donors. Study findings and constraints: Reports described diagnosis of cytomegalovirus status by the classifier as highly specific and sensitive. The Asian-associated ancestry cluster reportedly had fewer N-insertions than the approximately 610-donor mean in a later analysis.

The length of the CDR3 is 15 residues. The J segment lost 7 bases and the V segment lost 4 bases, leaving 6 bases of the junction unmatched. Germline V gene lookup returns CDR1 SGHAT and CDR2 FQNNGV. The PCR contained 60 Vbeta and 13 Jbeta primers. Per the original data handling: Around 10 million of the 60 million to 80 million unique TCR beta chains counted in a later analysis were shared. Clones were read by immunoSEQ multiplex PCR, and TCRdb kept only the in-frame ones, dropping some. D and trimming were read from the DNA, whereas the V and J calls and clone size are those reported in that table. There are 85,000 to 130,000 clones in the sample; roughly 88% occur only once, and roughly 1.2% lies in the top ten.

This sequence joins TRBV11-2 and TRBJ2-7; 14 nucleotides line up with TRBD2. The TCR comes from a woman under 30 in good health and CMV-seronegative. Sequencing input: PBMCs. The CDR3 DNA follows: TGTGCCAGCAGCTCCGGACTAGCGGGGGGTTCGGAGCAGTACTTC. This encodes CASSSGLAGGSEQYF.